This T cell receptor beta chain was recorded in a study of metastatic and nonmetastatic thyroid tumors. Study at large: Malignant thyroid and benign thyroid patients provided blood and tumor or nodule tissue whose repertoires were compared.

Details on this clone: Its specificity is unknown.

Authors' analysis steps: Researchers built a distant-metastasis classifier for papillary thyroid cancer that drew on CDR3 differences across clinicopathological groups. TCRdb re-called the PCR reads with MiXCR. None of the V and J calls come from the authors' own analysis; TCRdb made them. The table shows about 30,000 clones, with less than 40% occurring only once. Thyroid surgery had not been preceded by any treatment in any patient. Study results and limitations: Malignant thyroid tumors reportedly exceeded benign nodules significantly in TCR beta diversity, with the difference appearing in blood and tumor.

Germline loops: CDR1 SNHLY, CDR2 FYNNEI. V lost 7 bases and J 0 bases, leaving 7 bases between the germline ends. The CDR3 is 14 residues long. The chain employs TRBV2 and TRBJ1-6; unclear D gene. Sample: tumor tissue. This TCR came from a female donor with papillary thyroid cancer or a benign thyroid nodule (not recorded which). Some clones in this sample may be carry-over from other donors' samples. The CDR3 loop reads CASIRSSYNSPLHF. DNA for the CDR3: TGTGCCAGCATACGTAGCTCCTATAATTCACCCCTCCACTTT.